This T cell receptor beta chain derives from a study of shared clonotypes between healthy human individuals. With regard to this clone: What it recognizes is unknown.

Study-wide findings and caveats: Researchers sampled only blood; tissue repertoires likely differ.

Method: immunoSEQ multiplex PCR; TCRdb's copy keeps in-frame clones and lacks some. The data hold about 2.1 million clones, with just under 95% observed a single time. V lost 6 bases and J lost 2, with 5 bases in between. Germline V gene data show CDR1 as MNHNS and CDR2 as SASEGT. CDR3 size: 11 residues. The naive CD8 fraction comprised CD45RO-negative cells positively selected for CCR7 and excluded terminally differentiated effector memory CD45RA+ cells. The genes are TRBV6-1 and TRBJ2-7; D gene uncertain. The clonotype originates from a man aged 18-30 years in good health. Some clones in this sample may be carry-over from other donors' samples. The specimen was naive CD8+ T cells from PBMCs. The CDR3 sequence: CASRATYEQYF. CDR3 coding DNA: TGTGCCAGCAGGGCAACCTACGAGCAGTACTTC.